The sample holds a few counts of the clone carrying this T cell receptor beta chain. As yet, its antigen is unknown. The data originate from a study of T cell repertoires in cytomegalovirus infection. Across the whole study: CMV infection together with matching HLA type was indicated by public TCR beta signatures. Study-wide findings and caveats: Clonotypes of TCR beta that were HLA-C-restricted and CMV-specific dominated the ex vivo response.

The CDR3 loop spans 15 amino acids. The V and J ends lost 2 bases and 2 bases, in that order; junction bases with no gene match: 2. One entry per CDR3 protein results from TCRdb running MiXCR on the reads. This sample yields roughly 920,000 distinct CDR3 sequences, of which more than 25% are seen a single time; about 14% belongs to the top ten. This TCR came from a human donor in good health (CMV status not recorded). Some clones in this sample may be carry-over from other donors' samples. Sequenced here: cultured CD8+ T cells from PBMCs, sampled from culture after CMV antigen stimulation. The chain carries TRBV12-3 or TRBV12-4 and TRBJ2-3; TRBD1 aligns across 9 bases. The CDR3 region has the DNA TGTGCCAGCAGTTTACGACAGGGGGTCACAGATACGCAGTATTTT. Its translation is CASSLRQGVTDTQYF.